These T cell receptor beta chains were read from a single sample in a study of T cells in Graves' hyperthyroidism and ophthalmopathy. From the multiplex PCR reads, TCRdb called clonotypes with MiXCR, one entry per CDR3 protein. The sample lists around 480,000 distinct CDR3 sequences; roughly 14% were seen once. Sequenced material: blood. These receptors came from a woman aged 18-29 years with Graves' hyperthyroidism. Each CDR3 is given with its conserved first and last residue. A D gene is named only where the DNA matches it firmly. Not all rows give a size; the values are once, few, many and, for expanded clones, a class.

j_call | v_call | clone_size | d_call | cdr3_aa | cdr3_nt
TRBJ2-1 | TRBV7-3 | few | TRBD2 | CASSLTRLADSYNEQFF | TGTGCCAGCAGCTTAACCCGACTAGCGGATTCCTACAATGAGCAGTTCTTC
TRBJ1-1 | TRBV29-1 | many | TRBD1 | CSVGRGAGVLEAFF | TGCAGCGTGGGCAGGGGGGCGGGGGTATTGGAAGCTTTCTTT
TRBJ1-4 | TRBV7-3 | . | . | CASSRGRDEKLFF | TGTGCCAGCAGCAGGGGACGGGATGAAAAACTGTTTTTT
TRBJ1-2 | TRBV9 | few | . | CASSAGFTYGYTF | TGTGCCAGCAGCGCAGGGTTTACCTATGGCTACACCTTC
TRBJ2-5 | TRBV7-9 | few | . | CASSLIDGVYEPPQETQYF | TGTGCCAGCAGCCTAATTGATGGGGTTTACGAACCCCCACAAGAGACCCAGTACTTC
TRBJ2-1 | TRBV27 | many | . | CASSLQGYNEQFF | TGTGCCAGCAGTTTGCAGGGCTACAATGAGCAGTTCTTC
TRBJ2-1 | TRBV5-6 | many | TRBD2 | CASSLQGLDYYNEQFF | TGTGCCAGCAGCTTGCAGGGACTAGACTACTACAATGAGCAGTTCTTC
TRBJ2-1 | TRBV11-1 | many | TRBD2 | CASKRAGTSSYNEQFF | TGTGCCAGCAAGCGAGCCGGGACTAGCAGCTACAATGAGCAGTTCTTC
TRBJ2-1 | TRBV3-1 | many | TRBD2 | CASSQVIAGGFDEQFF | TGTGCCAGCAGCCAAGTAATAGCGGGAGGTTTCGATGAGCAGTTCTTC
TRBJ1-1 | TRBV29-1 | many | TRBD1 | CSVGDSDTEAFF | TGCAGCGTTGGGGACAGTGACACTGAAGCTTTCTTT
TRBJ2-7 | TRBV6-1 | few | TRBD2 | CASSTGGGVGEQYF | TGTGCCAGCAGTACCGGGGGAGGGGTAGGGGAGCAGTACTTC
TRBJ2-7 | TRBV28 | many | TRBD2 | CASVVAGPRYEQYF | TGTGCCAGCGTGGTAGCGGGACCCCGCTACGAGCAGTACTTC
TRBJ1-2 | TRBV24-1 | . | TRBD1 | CATSRQGEGYTF | TGTGCCACCAGCCGACAGGGGGAAGGCTACACCTTC
TRBJ1-5 | TRBV24-1 | many | TRBD1 | CAMETGAIDSNQPQHF | TGTGCCATGGAGACAGGGGCCATTGATAGCAATCAGCCCCAGCATTTT
TRBJ1-1 | TRBV29-1 | many | TRBD1 | CSVARQGANTEAFF | TGCAGCGTTGCACGACAGGGGGCGAACACTGAAGCTTTCTTT
TRBJ1-4 | TRBV2 | many | . | CASSWLQTDEKLFF | TGTGCCAGCAGCTGGCTACAGACTGATGAAAAACTGTTTTTT
TRBJ1-2 | TRBV18 | many | . | CASSEAAHYGYTF | TGTGCCAGCTCAGAAGCAGCCCACTATGGCTACACCTTC
TRBJ1-2 | TRBV5-5 | . | TRBD1 | CASSLSPETGEAVYGYTF | TGTGCCAGCAGCCTTTCCCCCGAAACAGGGGAAGCGGTCTATGGCTACACCTTC
TRBJ2-5 | TRBV15 | . | . | CATSKDRAQETQYF | TGTGCCACCAGCAAGGACAGAGCCCAAGAGACCCAGTACTTC
TRBJ2-3 | TRBV18 | many | . | CASSPFGVRDTQYF | TGTGCCAGCTCACCATTCGGGGTTCGAGATACGCAGTATTTT
TRBJ1-2 | TRBV20-1 | . | . | CSARMGQGNLNYGYTF | TGCAGTGCTAGGATGGGGCAGGGGAACCTTAACTATGGCTACACCTTC
TRBJ1-1 | TRBV10-3 | . | TRBD1 | CAIRGQGTGNAEAFF | TGTGCCATCCGAGGACAGGGAACGGGGAACGCTGAAGCTTTCTTT
TRBJ2-2 | TRBV11-3 | . | TRBD1 | CASSQFPGQGAGELFF | TGCGCCAGCAGCCAGTTCCCGGGACAGGGGGCCGGGGAGCTGTTTTTT
TRBJ1-1 | TRBV7-9 | . | . | CASSIYRQALDTEAFF | TGTGCCAGCAGCATATATAGACAGGCGTTGGACACTGAAGCTTTCTTT
TRBJ1-2 | TRBV9 | many | . | CASSVGGGSYGYTF | TGTGCCAGCAGCGTAGGGGGGGGCTCCTATGGCTACACCTTC
TRBJ2-3 | TRBV12-3/TRBV12-4 | . | TRBD2 | CASTHRWGTETSGRSDTQYF | TGTGCCAGCACCCATCGTTGGGGAACCGAGACTAGCGGGAGGTCCGATACGCAGTATTTT
TRBJ1-2 | TRBV6-2/TRBV6-3 | many | . | CASSYPPYRTAYGYTF | TGTGCCAGCAGTTACCCCCCCTATAGGACAGCCTATGGCTACACCTTC
TRBJ2-1 | TRBV24-1 | . | TRBD2 | CATSDSRRGSGRLDEQFF | TGTGCCACCAGTGATTCCCGCCGGGGTAGCGGGAGGTTGGATGAGCAGTTCTTC
TRBJ1-1 | TRBV19 | . | . | CASSHHGTFMNTEAFF | TGTGCCAGTAGTCATCACGGGACGTTCATGAACACTGAAGCTTTCTTT
TRBJ2-7 | TRBV2 | many | TRBD1 | CASRDRPYEQYF | TGTGCCAGCAGGGACAGGCCCTACGAGCAGTACTTC
TRBJ2-3 | TRBV5-8 | many | . | CASSFIRDTQYF | TGTGCCAGCAGCTTTATAAGGGATACGCAGTATTTT
TRBJ2-7 | TRBV5-1 | many | TRBD1 | CASSLEGGLKVYEQYF | TGCGCCAGCAGCTTGGAAGGGGGCCTTAAGGTCTACGAGCAGTACTTC
TRBJ2-4 | TRBV7-9 | many | . | CASSLYFGTVKNIQYF | TGTGCCAGCAGCTTATATTTCGGGACGGTCAAAAACATTCAGTACTTC
TRBJ2-7 | TRBV30 | . | TRBD2 | CAWRPLGGSYEQYF | TGTGCCTGGAGGCCCTTGGGGGGGTCCTACGAGCAGTACTTC
TRBJ2-5 | TRBV24-1 | many | . | CATSASKGSLQETQYF | TGTGCCACCAGTGCTTCTAAGGGGTCCCTACAAGAGACCCAGTACTTC
TRBJ1-2 | TRBV6-1 | many | . | CASSELGGDYGYTF | TGTGCCAGCAGTGAGCTAGGGGGAGACTATGGCTACACCTTC
TRBJ2-7 | TRBV6-9 | . | TRBD1 | CAGSYRPDRVTYEQYF | TGTGCCGGCAGTTACAGACCCGACAGGGTGACCTACGAGCAGTACTTC
TRBJ1-1 | TRBV11-3 | many | . | CASTLGSAMNTEAFF | TGTGCCAGCACCTTGGGTTCCGCAATGAACACTGAAGCTTTCTTT
TRBJ2-5 | TRBV19 | . | TRBD2 | CASNPSGGQETQYF | TGTGCCAGTAACCCCTCGGGGGGGCAAGAGACCCAGTACTTC
TRBJ2-1 | TRBV14 | many | TRBD2 | CASSNSGSGGEQFF | TGTGCCAGCAGTAATAGCGGGAGTGGTGGAGAGCAGTTCTTC
TRBJ2-1 | TRBV27 | many | . | CASSSPTTPYNEQFF | TGTGCCAGCAGTTCGCCCACGACCCCCTACAATGAGCAGTTCTTC
TRBJ2-5 | TRBV11-2 | . | . | CASSLEPYPRETQYF | TGTGCCAGCAGCTTAGAGCCATACCCCCGGGAGACCCAGTACTTC